The 9 T cell receptor beta chains presented below share a single source sample, sequenced in a study of cytotoxic CD8 clonotypes in ibrutinib-treated CLL. Assay used: immunoSEQ multiplex PCR; TCRdb lists only in-frame clones, some missing. The sample consists of nearly 100,000 clones, around four fifths of them appearing once. Here the sequenced sample was PBMCs, taken after 12 months of ibrutinib treatment. The receptors stem from a human donor with chronic lymphocytic leukemia.

V usage is TRBV15 and J usage is TRBJ1-4; D is uncertain. Germline loops: CDR1 LNHNV, CDR2 YYDKDF (reference sequence). There are 17 residues in the CDR3. The V and J ends lost 7 bases and 0 bases respectively, with 18 bases between them. The CDR3 spells CATNQLGGRATNEKLFF. Written as DNA, the CDR3 is TGTGCCACCAACCAATTAGGCGGGCGGGCAACTAATGAAAAACTGTTTTTT.

The V and J genes are TRBV4-2 and TRBJ2-7; 8 nucleotides agree with TRBD2. Trimming removed 6 bases from V and 0 bases from J; junction bases left unmatched: 4. This CDR3 is 14 amino acids long. The V gene's germline CDR1 is LGHNA and CDR2 YNFKEQ. CDR3 nucleotide sequence: TGTGCCAGCAGGGTTAGCGGGGACTCCTACGAGCAGTACTTC. Translation gives CASRVSGDSYEQYF.

The chain carries TRBV19 and TRBJ2-7; possible D gene TRBD2, 5 bases. The CDR3 loop spans 16 amino acids. The germline CDR1 and CDR2 sequences are LNHDA and SQIVND (reference sequence). V shed 4 bases and J shed 2 bases, with 18 bases lying between them. CDR3 residues: CASSTLPGRGTYEQYF. The CDR3 coding sequence is TGTGCCAGTAGTACCCTGCCTGGCAGAGGGACCTACGAGCAGTACTTC.

This clone was recorded once. V and J are TRBV7-6 and TRBJ2-3; no firm D call. Germline V CDR1 and CDR2: SGHVS, FNYEAQ. V was cut by 4 bases and J by 0 bases, with 14 bases left in between. This CDR3 region has 16 residues. CDR3 protein: CASSSGFRTSTDTQYF. The CDR3, as DNA: TGTGCCAGCAGCTCCGGCTTTAGGACGAGCACAGATACGCAGTATTTT.

This clone was picked up one time. V gene TRBV7-9 combines with J gene TRBJ1-1; TRBD1 is a possible D gene (6 bases). The CDR3 contains 14 residues. Germline assignment: CDR1 SEHNR and CDR2 FQNEAQ (reference sequence). V lost 5 bases and J 7 bases, leaving 17 bases between the germline ends. Here the CDR3 DNA reads TGTGCCAGCAGCCTCCTGAACAGGGATAGTGAAGCTTTCTTT. It yields the protein CASSLLNRDSEAFF.

This chain uses TRBV2 with TRBJ2-2; possible D gene TRBD1, 5 bases. The germline V gene encodes CDR1 SNHLY and CDR2 FYNNEI. V was clipped by 2 bases and J by 7 bases, with 8 bases between them. The CDR3 is made up of 13 amino acids. The chain's CDR3 is CASSERQNGELFF. Here the CDR3 DNA reads TGTGCCAGCAGTGAACGACAGAACGGGGAGCTGTTTTTT.

The chain is built from TRBV19 and TRBJ1-5; D is perhaps TRBD1 (6 bases). The V gene's germline CDR1 is LNHDA and CDR2 SQIVND (reference sequence). V lost 8 bases, J lost 1 base, and 12 bases lay in between. The CDR3 is 14 amino acids. CDR3 nucleotides: TGTGCCAGTCAGGGGTCGATGAGCAATCAGCCCCAGCATTTT. This sequence encodes CASQGSMSNQPQHF.

This clone was seen only a few times. The chain recombines TRBV5-1 with TRBJ2-2; 7 positions agree with TRBD1. Germline CDR1 is SGHRS and CDR2 is YFSETQ. The CDR3 covers 15 residues. Trimming cost V 0 bases and J 7 bases; bases outside gene matches: 6. CDR3 region: CASSLEGAPGGELFF. The DNA of the CDR3 is TGCGCCAGCAGCTTGGAGGGGGCCCCCGGCGGGGAGCTGTTTTTT.

A single count supports this clone. J is TRBJ2-3 and V is TRBV11-3; 9 nucleotides align to TRBD2. This CDR3 has 16 amino acids. Germline V gene sequence: CDR1 SGHNT, CDR2 YENEEA. J gave up 4 bases and V 6 bases, and 11 bases lay outside the gene matches. CDR3 coding DNA: TGTGCCAGCAGTTATTTTGCGGGGGGGGCCTCAGATACGCAGTATTTT. This sequence encodes CASSYFAGGASDTQYF.